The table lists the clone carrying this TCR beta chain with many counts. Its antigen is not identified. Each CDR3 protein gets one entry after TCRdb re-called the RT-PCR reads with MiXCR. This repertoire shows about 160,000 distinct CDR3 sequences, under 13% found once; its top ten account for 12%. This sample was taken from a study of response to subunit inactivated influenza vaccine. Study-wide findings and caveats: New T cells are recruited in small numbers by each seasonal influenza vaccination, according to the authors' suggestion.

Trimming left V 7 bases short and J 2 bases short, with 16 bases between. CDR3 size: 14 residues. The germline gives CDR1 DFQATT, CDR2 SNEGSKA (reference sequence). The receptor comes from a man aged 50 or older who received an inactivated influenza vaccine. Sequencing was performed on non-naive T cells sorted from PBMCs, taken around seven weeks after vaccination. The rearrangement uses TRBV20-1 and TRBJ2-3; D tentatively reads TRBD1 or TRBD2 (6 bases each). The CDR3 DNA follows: TGCAGTGGTGGAACGGGGGCTATCACAGATACGCAGTATTTT. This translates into CSGGTGAITDTQYF.